One and the same sample provided the 17 T cell receptor beta chains below, sequenced in a study of CD8+ T cells in alopecia areata. Following extraction, RNA underwent reverse transcription to cDNA, which served as the sequencing template. The protocol was immunoSEQ multiplex PCR, while the TCRdb copy is restricted to in-frame clones and leaves out a portion. The data contain around 250,000 clones, approximately 61% of them singletons. The sample was CD4+ T cells sorted from blood, taken at week 0. The receptors were sampled from a human donor with alopecia areata.

This sequence joins TRBV11-2 and TRBJ1-4; 9 bases agree with TRBD1. The V segment lost 5 bases and the J segment 7 bases; nucleotides outside the gene matches: 5. The CDR3 totals 14 residues. Germline-derived CDR1 and CDR2 are SGHAT and FQNNGV. CDR3 sequence reads: CASSPGQGSEKLFF. CDR3 DNA: TGTGCCAGCAGCCCGGGACAGGGTAGTGAAAAACTGTTTTTT.

V is TRBV7-9 and J is TRBJ1-2, with TRBD1 identical over 7 bases. There are 15 residues in the CDR3. Trimming removed 5 bases from V and 5 bases from J; junction bases left unmatched: 11. In germline, CDR1 is SEHNR, CDR2 FQNEAQ (reference sequence). The CDR3 spells CASSQSGGGAYGYTF. CDR3 nucleotides: TGTGCCAGCAGCCAGTCGGGAGGGGGCGCTTATGGCTACACCTTC.

This rearrangement joins TRBV27 to TRBJ1-1; D may be TRBD1 (5 bases). The CDR3 runs 15 residues. Germline CDR1 is MNHEY and CDR2 is SMNVEV (reference sequence). V gave up 6 bases and J gave up 0 bases, with 14 bases separating them. DNA for the CDR3: TGTGCCAGCAGGCCCAACGGGGGGTTGAACACTGAAGCTTTCTTT. Translating it yields CASRPNGGLNTEAFF.

The chain couples TRBV29-1 to TRBJ2-1; 11 positions agree with TRBD2. With 5 bases clipped from V and 4 bases from J, the junction kept 4 bases outside the gene matches. CDR1 and CDR2 (germline): SQVTM, ANQGSEA. The CDR3 extends over 14 amino acids. CDR3 coding DNA: TGCAGCGTTTTCCGACTAGCGGGGTACAATGAGCAGTTCTTC. Its protein product is CSVFRLAGYNEQFF.

J is TRBJ1-2 and V is TRBV25-1; 10 nucleotides match TRBD1. The ends lost 4 bases at V and 7 bases at J; junction bases unmatched: 9. The germline V gene has CDR1 MGHDK and CDR2 SYGVNS. The CDR3 is 15 residues long. As DNA, the CDR3 is TGTGCCAGCAGTGTTTTAGGGACAGGGGCTTGTGGCTACACCTTC. Translated, it gives CASSVLGTGACGYTF.

This clone was counted only a few times. The J gene is TRBJ2-5, the V gene TRBV14, with D possibly being TRBD1 (6 bases). V dropped 0 bases and J dropped 10 bases, with 9 bases sitting between them. CDR1 and CDR2 from the germline V gene are SGHDN and FVKESK. CDR3 length equals 12 residues. CDR3 coding DNA: TGTGCCAGCAGCCAAGACTGGGGGCGCCAGTACTTC. Its translation: CASSQDWGRQYF.

The rearrangement joins TRBV5-6 to TRBJ2-1; 8 bases line up with TRBD2. CDR1 and CDR2 (germline): SGHDT, YYEEEE. The ends lost 2 bases at V and 3 bases at J; junction bases unmatched: 1. The CDR3 is 14 amino acids. The CDR3 is CASSFAGGYNEQFF. In nucleotides, the CDR3 is TGTGCCAGCAGCTTCGCGGGAGGCTACAATGAGCAGTTCTTC.

This chain joins TRBV6-1 and TRBJ2-3; maybe TRBD1 (6 bases). Germline V gives CDR1 MNHNS, CDR2 SASEGT. Between the trimmed V and J ends, which lost 3 bases and 1 base, there was a span of 11 bases. The CDR3 has 15 residues. The DNA of the CDR3 is TGTGCCAGCAGTGAGTCAGGGGCCGGCACAGATACGCAGTATTTT. Amino acid sequence: CASSESGAGTDTQYF.

Worth noting for this clone: The sample has other DNA sequences that encode this CDR3 too. V is TRBV30 and J is TRBJ2-7; D not certain. V was cut by 3 bases and J by 3 bases, with 6 bases left in between. The CDR3 consists of 11 residues. Per the germline V gene, CDR1 is GTSNPN and CDR2 is SVGIG (reference sequence). In nucleotides, the CDR3 is TGTGCCTGGAGCCGTGGCTACGAGCAGTACTTC. Its translation is CAWSRGYEQYF.

The chain has TRBV30 and TRBJ2-7; 15 nucleotides align to TRBD2. The CDR3 spans 13 residues. CDR1 is GTSNPN, CDR2 SVGIG, per germline (reference sequence). V was clipped by 5 bases and J by 8 bases; unmatched bases: 4. CDR3 residues: CAWSGLAGGKQYF. The CDR3, as DNA: TGTGCCTGGTCGGGACTAGCGGGGGGCAAGCAGTACTTC. Full variable domain (outside the CDR3, taken from reference TRBV30 and TRBJ2-7): SQTIHQWPATLVQPVGSPLSLECTVEGTSNPNLYWYRQAAGRGLQLLFYSVGIGQISSEVPQNLSASRPQDRQFILSSKKLLLSDSGFYLCAWSGLAGGKQYFGPGTRLTVT.

The J gene is TRBJ2-3, the V gene TRBV30, with no clear D. Per the germline V gene, CDR1 is GTSNPN and CDR2 is SVGIG (reference sequence). V lost 2 bases, J lost 2 bases, and 11 bases lay in between. CDR3 size: 14 residues. CDR3: CAWSPGVLTDTQYF. In DNA form, the CDR3 reads TGTGCCTGGAGTCCCGGCGTCCTCACAGATACGCAGTATTTT.

The chain carries TRBV29-1 and TRBJ1-1; D gene uncertain. The ends were cut back, 6 bases at V and 6 bases at J, with 11 bases in the middle. The CDR3 is made up of 11 amino acids. CDR1 is SQVTM and CDR2 is ANQGSEA in the germline V gene. This chain's CDR3 is CSVVGRSEAFF. The CDR3 coding sequence is TGCAGCGTAGTAGGGAGGTCTGAAGCTTTCTTT.

The V call is TRBV10-3, the J call TRBJ2-3; TRBD1 might be the D (6 bases). CDR3 size: 13 residues. Germline-derived CDR1 and CDR2 are ENHRY and SYGVKD. V was clipped by 0 bases and J by 9 bases, with 10 bases between them. The CDR3 DNA is TGTGCCATCAGTGAGTCTGGACAGTACACGCAGTATTTT. Translation: CAISESGQYTQYF.

This chain connects TRBV27 to TRBJ1-5; maybe TRBD1 (5 bases). Germline-derived CDR1 and CDR2 are MNHEY and SMNVEV (reference sequence). CDR3 size: 13 residues. Trimming took 3 bases from V and 5 from J, leaving 8 bases between them. The CDR3 here is CASSLGPHQPQHF. The CDR3 nucleotides are TGTGCCAGCAGTTTGGGGCCCCATCAGCCCCAGCATTTT.

This clone was counted only a few times. A far larger clone is only one base removed, so a read error is likely. The chain links TRBV7-2 to TRBJ2-3, with unresolved D. Germline loops: CDR1 SGHTA, CDR2 FQGNSA. This CDR3 is built from 15 residues. CDR3 coding DNA: TGTGCCAGCAGCCCAGCCGGGTCTCAGGCAGATTCGCAGTATTTT. It specifies CASSPAGSQADSQYF.

CDR3 in amino acids: CASSQDDRAGDGYTF. CDR3 DNA sequence: TGTGCCAGCAGCCAAGATGACAGGGCCGGGGATGGCTACACCTTC. The rearrangement joins TRBV4-2 to TRBJ1-2; 7 positions match TRBD1. The CDR3 sequence is 15 residues long. Germline-derived CDR1 and CDR2 are LGHNA and YNFKEQ. V trimming: 0 bases; J trimming: 6 bases; junction bases outside the gene matches: 7.

V gene TRBV29-1 combines with J gene TRBJ1-2; D is undetermined. Trimming removed 3 bases from V and 0 bases from J, with 14 bases in between. The germline V gene has CDR1 SQVTM and CDR2 ANQGSEA. CDR3 size: 15 residues. In DNA, the CDR3 is TGCAGCGTTGATAAGGGAAAACGTTCTAACTATGGCTACACCTTC. It codes for CSVDKGKRSNYGYTF.